This TCR beta chain derives from a study of blood T cell repertoires in COVID-19. V dropped 3 bases and J dropped 5 bases, with 13 bases sitting between them. The CDR3 sequence is 15 residues long. Germline V gives CDR1 LNHDA, CDR2 SQIVND (reference sequence). Clones were sequenced by immunoSEQ multiplex PCR, and TCRdb holds only the in-frame ones, with some missing. The table has fewer than 80,000 clones, approximately 82% seen once. The genes are TRBV19 and TRBJ1-4; D perhaps matches TRBD1 (5 bases). This receptor was identified in a woman older than 75 with acute or convalescent COVID-19. The source material was peripheral blood. CDR3 sequence reads: CASSISRGGNEKLFF. As DNA, the CDR3 is TGTGCCAGTAGTATCTCTAGGGGAGGGAATGAAAAACTGTTTTTT.